The T cell receptor (beta chain) described here comes from a study of T cells after yellow fever vaccination. Synthesis of TCR cDNA relied on 5'RACE template switching, which attached a universal primer site and UMIs. TCRdb analysed the 5' RACE reads with MiXCR anew, one entry per CDR3 protein. The table records 510,000 or so distinct CDR3 sequences, 15% to 20% of them present only once. CDR1 is SGDLS and CDR2 is YYNGEE in the germline V gene. Trimming removed 0 bases from V and 6 bases from J; junction bases left unmatched: 9. This CDR3 spans 15 amino acids. Only a few counts were recorded for this clonotype. As yet, its antigen is unknown. Study-level findings and limits: Clones from primary vaccination mostly reappeared after the booster (roughly 95% CD4, over 85% CD8). The appearance of a small share of clonotypes in both CD4 and CD8 compartments was observed.

V and J are TRBV9 and TRBJ2-7; 7 bases map to TRBD1. This receptor was obtained from a man aged 30 to 45 who received the YFV17D yellow fever vaccine. Material: PBMCs, obtained 15 days after the yellow fever booster vaccination. The CDR3 bases are TGTGCCAGCAGCGTAGGTCAGGACAGGAATACCGAGCAGTACTTC. Translation gives CASSVGQDRNTEQYF. Combining the CDR3 with reference TRBV9 and TRBJ2-7 gives the whole variable domain DSGVTQTPKHLITATGQRVTLRCSPRSGDLSVYWYQQSLDQGLQFLIQYYNGEERAKGNILERFSAQQFPDLHSELNLSSLELGDSALYFCASSVGQDRNTEQYFGPGTRLTVT.